This passage covers 18 T cell receptor beta chains from one sample sequenced in a study of T cells in Graves' hyperthyroidism and ophthalmopathy. The investigators amplified TCR beta CDR3 regions from RNA transcripts. The HTBI primer set drove a first-round RT-PCR of the TCR CDR3. TCRdb reanalysed the multiplex PCR reads using MiXCR and keeps one entry per CDR3 protein. This sample has under 300,000 distinct CDR3 sequences, with about an eighth found just once. Sequencing input: blood. These receptors came from a middle-aged woman with Graves' hyperthyroidism.

The chain combines TRBV15 with TRBJ2-7; D not resolved. Trimming took 3 bases from V and 1 from J, leaving 7 bases between them. Germline V gene sequence: CDR1 LNHNV, CDR2 YYDKDF (reference sequence). The CDR3 loop spans 13 amino acids. In DNA form, the CDR3 reads TGTGCCACCAGCAGGGTGATTTCCTACGAGCAGTACTTC. This translates into CATSRVISYEQYF.

In this sample, this clonotype turned up many times. This chain links TRBV20-1 with TRBJ1-2; 9 bases are shared with TRBD1. Losses at the gene ends were 0 bases for V and 7 bases for J; bases not matched to a gene: 12. The length of the CDR3 is 16 residues. Germline values: CDR1 DFQATT, CDR2 SNEGSKA (reference sequence). The DNA for the CDR3 is TGCAGTGCTAGAGATCAATCCCGGGACAGGGCCCTTGGCTACACCTTC. Encoded protein: CSARDQSRDRALGYTF.

There are many counts of this clonotype. The rearrangement joins TRBV28 to TRBJ2-1; D possibly matches TRBD1 or TRBD2 (6 bases each). Deletions cut 7 bases from V and 8 bases from J, with 18 bases between. This CDR3 has 14 amino acids. The germline gives CDR1 MDHEN, CDR2 SYDVKM. CDR3 region: CASKGVGGQYEQFF. CDR3 nucleotide sequence: TGTGCCAGCAAGGGGGTGGGGGGTCAATATGAGCAGTTCTTC. The full variable domain, with the rest looked up from reference TRBV28 and TRBJ2-1, is DVKVTQSSRYLVKRTGEKVFLECVQDMDHENMFWYRQDPGLGLRLIYFSYDVKMKEKGDIPEGYSVSREKKERFSLILESASTNQTSMYLCASKGVGGQYEQFFGPGTRLTVL.

At least ten counts were recorded for this clonotype. CDR3 region: CSARTGRMRQAFF. The CDR3 DNA reads as TGCAGTGCTCGGACAGGGAGGATGAGGCAAGCTTTCTTT. The V gene is TRBV20-1, the J gene TRBJ1-1, with 8 bases aligning to TRBD1. The J segment lost 9 bases and the V segment lost 5 bases, leaving 11 bases of the junction unmatched. The CDR3 contains 13 residues. CDR1 is DFQATT and CDR2 is SNEGSKA in the germline V gene (reference sequence).

In this sample, this clonotype turned up many times. The genes are TRBV5-1 and TRBJ1-1; perhaps TRBD1 as D (5 bases). Germline V gene data show CDR1 as SGHRS and CDR2 as YFSETQ. Between the trimmed V and J ends, which lost 6 bases and 6 bases, there was a span of 18 bases. This CDR3 region has 14 residues. In DNA form, the CDR3 reads TGCGCCAGCAAACAGAACGGGGGGACGGCTGAAGCTTTCTTT. Its protein product is CASKQNGGTAEAFF. Drawing the rest from reference TRBV5-1 and TRBJ1-1, the complete variable domain is KAGVTQTPRYLIKTRGQQVTLSCSPISGHRSVSWYQQTPGQGLQFLFEYFSETQRNKGNFPGRFSGRQFSNSRSEMNVSTLELGDSALYLCASKQNGGTAEAFFGQGTRLTVV.

There are many counts of this clonotype. The chain uses TRBV20-1 and TRBJ1-5; D gene unclear. V was clipped by 0 bases and J by 3 bases, with 6 bases between them. This CDR3 region has 13 residues. Germline loops: CDR1 DFQATT, CDR2 SNEGSKA (reference sequence). The CDR3 coding sequence is TGCAGTGCTAGAGATGCCCCCAATCAGCCCCAGCATTTT. As protein: CSARDAPNQPQHF.

The chain links TRBV18 to TRBJ1-1, with TRBD1 identical over 7 bases. CDR3 length: 11 residues. Per the germline V gene, CDR1 is KGHSH and CDR2 is LQKENI. V dropped 4 bases and J dropped 7; count of bases not matched to a gene: 0. The CDR3 protein is CASSRTGEAFF. In DNA form, the CDR3 reads TGTGCCAGCTCACGGACAGGTGAAGCTTTCTTT.

In this sample, this clonotype turned up a few times. A read error may explain this, as a much larger clone is one base away. The chain links TRBV6-1 to TRBJ1-5; 7 bases are shared with TRBD1. Looked up from germline, CDR1 is MNHNS and CDR2 is SASEGT. The CDR3 sequence is 18 residues long. The CDR3 is CANSSDRVGEGINQPQHF. In nucleotides, the CDR3 is TGTGCCAACAGTTCCGACAGGGTCGGGGAGGGGATCAATCAGCCCCAGCATTTT.

This clonotype was picked up many times. J is TRBJ1-2 and V is TRBV9, with 10 bases identical to TRBD1. J gave up 2 bases and V 3 bases, and 1 base lay outside the gene matches. Germline CDR1 and CDR2: SGDLS and YYNGEE. CDR3 length: 14 amino acids. As DNA, the CDR3 is TGTGCCAGCAGCGCGACAGGGGGCAACTATGGCTACACCTTC. This translates into CASSATGGNYGYTF.

This clonotype has a count of ten or more. This rearrangement joins TRBV5-1 to TRBJ1-1, with a possible D match to TRBD1 (6 bases). CDR3 size: 17 residues. Germline assignment: CDR1 SGHRS and CDR2 YFSETQ. V gave up 0 bases and J gave up 1 base, with 16 bases separating them. This CDR3 is CASSLAGLAGANTEAFF. The CDR3 nucleotides read TGCGCCAGCAGCTTGGCCGGATTGGCGGGGGCGAACACTGAAGCTTTCTTT.

This clonotype was observed many times. This rearrangement joins TRBV6-1 to TRBJ1-5, with D perhaps matching TRBD1 (6 bases). Trimming took off 6 bases at V and 2 bases at J, with 17 bases between the two ends. Germline CDR1 reads MNHNS; CDR2 reads SASEGT. The CDR3 length is 16 residues. The CDR3 sequence is CASSEQGLVRNQPQHF. CDR3 nucleotides: TGTGCCAGCAGCGAACAGGGTCTTGTCCGCAATCAGCCCCAGCATTTT.

The chain joins TRBV24-1 to TRBJ1-2, with a weak D call TRBD1 (5 bases). The V gene's germline CDR1 is KGHDR and CDR2 SFDVKD. This CDR3 has 13 residues. V was trimmed by 3 bases and J by 8 bases, leaving 12 bases between them. The CDR3 here is CATSDRGSGGYTF. DNA for the CDR3: TGTGCCACCAGTGATCGGGGGAGCGGCGGCTACACCTTC.

The V gene is TRBV13, the J gene TRBJ2-1; TRBD2 might be the D (5 bases). Trimming cost V 5 bases and J 8 bases, with 13 bases left between them. This CDR3 comprises 13 residues. Germline CDR1 PRHDT, CDR2 FYEKMQ (reference sequence). As DNA, the CDR3 is TGTGCCAGCAGCCCCAGCGGACGCTATGAGCAGTTCTTC. Translating it yields CASSPSGRYEQFF. The full variable domain, rest sourced from reference TRBV13 and TRBJ2-1, is AAGVIQSPRHLIKEKRETATLKCYPIPRHDTVYWYQQGPGQDPQFLISFYEKMQSDKGSIPDRFSAQQFSDYHSELNMSSLELGDSALYFCASSPSGRYEQFFGPGTRLTVL.

This clonotype was counted ten times or more. This chain joins TRBV28 and TRBJ2-7, with D possibly matching TRBD1 (5 bases). Germline values: CDR1 MDHEN, CDR2 SYDVKM. The CDR3 totals 13 residues. The ends were cut back, 8 bases at V and 5 bases at J, with 16 bases in the middle. The CDR3 protein is CASAYQGRHEQYF. The CDR3 region has the DNA TGTGCCAGCGCCTACCAGGGTCGCCACGAGCAGTACTTC. The complete variable domain, with remaining parts taken from reference TRBV28 and TRBJ2-7, reads DVKVTQSSRYLVKRTGEKVFLECVQDMDHENMFWYRQDPGLGLRLIYFSYDVKMKEKGDIPEGYSVSREKKERFSLILESASTNQTSMYLCASAYQGRHEQYFGPGTRLTVT.

This clonotype came up many times. The V gene is TRBV12-3 or TRBV12-4, the J gene TRBJ2-3, with D possibly TRBD2 on 6 matching bases. There are 16 residues in the CDR3. Trimming took off 5 bases at V and 3 bases at J, with 18 bases between the two ends. The CDR3 region is CASSDTGAGRTDTQYF. CDR3 nucleotide sequence: TGTGCCAGCAGTGACACGGGCGCGGGAAGGACAGATACGCAGTATTTT.

This clonotype appeared many times. The chain recombines TRBV2 with TRBJ2-1, with 7 bases matching TRBD2. Germline CDR1 is SNHLY and CDR2 is FYNNEI. The CDR3 totals 14 residues. The V segment lost 4 bases and the J segment 7 bases; nucleotides outside the gene matches: 7. The CDR3: CASSVTGTKNEQFF. Here the CDR3 DNA reads TGTGCCAGCAGTGTTACCGGGACTAAAAATGAGCAGTTCTTC.

Only a few counts were recorded for this clonotype. The chain employs TRBV14 and TRBJ2-7; 11 bases fit TRBD2. V was pared by 4 bases and J by 8 bases, with 22 bases of the junction left unmatched. This CDR3 has 19 amino acids. In germline, CDR1 is SGHDN, CDR2 FVKESK. The CDR3 DNA is TGTGCCAGCAGCCCCTGGGGGACAGGCAAGACTAGCGGGAAGAGGCAGCAGTACTTC. Translated, it gives CASSPWGTGKTSGKRQQYF.

The sample holds many counts of this clonotype. The rearrangement joins TRBV5-6 to TRBJ1-5; perhaps TRBD1 as D (5 bases). This CDR3 has 15 residues. Deletions cut 1 base from V and 3 bases from J, with 11 bases between. Germline CDR1 SGHDT, CDR2 YYEEEE. CDR3 sequence reads: CASSLLQGNNQPQHF. CDR3 bases: TGTGCCAGCAGCTTGCTCCAGGGCAACAATCAGCCCCAGCATTTT.